The 25 T cell receptor beta chains below all came from one sample that was sequenced in a study of blood T cells in healthy people across ages. Then a second PCR, running about 7 to 11 cycles, was carried out with a sample-barcoded 5' primer and a J-beta primer mix. TCRdb independently ran MiXCR on the 5' RACE reads; one entry per CDR3 protein. The table has around 820,000 distinct CDR3 sequences, 20% to 25% seen once. The sample was also reused in another study, on T cells of mothers and their children.

The sequenced material came from blood. These receptors all come from a boy aged 5-17 years in good health.

The V gene is TRBV5-1, the J gene TRBJ2-2, with TRBD1 as a possible D gene (6 bases). The CDR3 is 15 amino acids. V was shortened by 4 bases and J by 1 base, with 11 bases between the two germline ends. The germline CDR1 and CDR2 sequences are SGHRS and YFSETQ. The CDR3 is CASSQTGQNTGELFF. The CDR3 nucleotides are TGCGCCAGCAGCCAGACGGGACAGAACACCGGGGAGCTGTTTTTT. Full variable domain (outside the CDR3, taken from reference TRBV5-1 and TRBJ2-2): KAGVTQTPRYLIKTRGQQVTLSCSPISGHRSVSWYQQTPGQGLQFLFEYFSETQRNKGNFPGRFSGRQFSNSRSEMNVSTLELGDSALYLCASSQTGQNTGELFFGEGSRLTVL.

V gene TRBV2 combines with J gene TRBJ2-2; the match to TRBD2 covers 10 bases. This CDR3 has 16 residues. V lost 5 bases and J lost 5; bases outside the gene matches: 8. Germline V CDR1 and CDR2: SNHLY, FYNNEI. The CDR3 loop reads CASSPSSGRRTGELFF. The DNA of the CDR3 is TGTGCCAGCAGTCCGAGTAGCGGGAGGAGGACCGGGGAGCTGTTTTTT. The variable domain in full, completed from reference TRBV2 and TRBJ2-2, reads EPEVTQTPSHQVTQMGQEVILRCVPISNHLYFYWYRQILGQKVEFLVSFYNNEISEKSEIFDDQFSVERPDGSNFTLKIRSTKLEDSAMYFCASSPSSGRRTGELFFGEGSRLTVL.

This clonotype was counted ten times or more. The DNA of the CDR3 is TGCGCCAGCAGTTCGCCCCCAGTAGCCCTGGAGACCCAGTACTTC. Translation gives CASSSPPVALETQYF. J is TRBJ2-5 and V is TRBV10-2; no definite D call. Germline values: CDR1 WSHSY, CDR2 SAAADI. V was trimmed by 5 bases and J by 5 bases, leaving 18 bases between them. This CDR3 contains 15 residues.

With regard to this clonotype: The junction does not match germline at one end; this may be a read error. The V gene is TRBV3-1, the J gene TRBJ2-6, with D possibly TRBD2 on 6 matching bases. Germline CDR1 LGHDT, CDR2 YNNKEL (reference sequence). This CDR3 has 15 amino acids. The CDR3 nucleotides are TGTGCCAGCAGCCCCCGGGGGTCCGGGGCCGACGTCCTGACTTTC. Encoded protein: CASSPRGSGADVLTF.

V is TRBV28 and J is TRBJ2-7; the D is unclear. The CDR3 consists of 16 residues. The germline V gene encodes CDR1 MDHEN and CDR2 SYDVKM. V lost 1 base and J lost 3, with 16 bases in between. Here the CDR3 DNA reads TGTGCCAGCAGTTTATTTGGCCCCGGCGACGACTACGAGCAGTACTTC. Protein product: CASSLFGPGDDYEQYF.

This chain joins TRBV5-1 and TRBJ2-2; tentatively, D is TRBD1 (6 bases). Per the germline V gene, CDR1 is SGHRS and CDR2 is YFSETQ. With 2 bases removed from V and 3 bases from J, the gap between germline ends came to 14 bases. The CDR3 length is 16 residues. As DNA, the CDR3 is TGCGCCAGCAGCTTAACAGGGCTGGTCGACACCGGGGAGCTGTTTTTT. It specifies CASSLTGLVDTGELFF.

This clonotype was found a few times. The chain couples TRBV15 to TRBJ1-6; D possibly corresponds to TRBD1 (6 bases). The CDR3 covers 14 residues. Trimming left V 6 bases short and J 7 bases short, with 13 bases between. Germline V CDR1 and CDR2: LNHNV, YYDKDF (reference sequence). CDR3 DNA sequence: TGTGCCACCAGTCCGAATACAGGGAATTCACCCCTCCACTTT. It encodes CATSPNTGNSPLHF.

This clonotype was detected a few times. The chain has TRBV28 and TRBJ2-7, with a possible D match to TRBD1 (7 bases). CDR3 length: 20 residues. The V gene lost 3 bases and the J gene lost 3 bases, with 30 bases spanning the gap. Germline loops: CDR1 MDHEN, CDR2 SYDVKM. CDR3 DNA sequence: TGTGCCAGCAGTTTTTTGAGGGGACAGATCGCCGGAAGGGGACTCTACGAGCAGTACTTC. This encodes CASSFLRGQIAGRGLYEQYF.

As DNA, the CDR3 is TGTGCCAGCAGTTACGCCGGGAAGGCCCAAGAGACCCAGTACTTC. Translated, it gives CASSYAGKAQETQYF. The V and J genes are TRBV6-6 and TRBJ2-5, with a weak D call TRBD2 (5 bases). The CDR3 loop spans 15 amino acids. Germline values: CDR1 MNHNY, CDR2 SVGAGI (reference sequence). Between the trimmed V and J ends, which lost 2 bases and 1 base, there was a span of 11 bases.

Only a few counts were recorded for this clonotype. V usage is TRBV2 and J usage is TRBJ2-1; no reliable D call. Trimming left V 7 bases short and J 1 base short, with 11 bases between. Germline V gene lookup returns CDR1 SNHLY and CDR2 FYNNEI. This CDR3 region has 14 residues. The CDR3 reads CASTQAYSYNEQFF. CDR3 in DNA: TGTGCCAGCACACAAGCGTATTCCTACAATGAGCAGTTCTTC.

V is TRBV4-3 and J is TRBJ1-1, with 8 bases fitting TRBD1. Germline CDR1 reads LGHNA; CDR2 reads YSLEER. The CDR3 consists of 15 residues. The J segment lost 4 bases and the V segment lost 2 bases, leaving 6 bases of the junction unmatched. For the CDR3, the DNA is TGCGCCAGCAGCCAAAGCTCCACAGGGGGCACTGAAGCTTTCTTT. This sequence encodes CASSQSSTGGTEAFF.

This chain connects TRBV29-1 to TRBJ1-2; D is unresolved. The CDR3 runs to 15 residues. The germline gives CDR1 SQVTM, CDR2 ANQGSEA. The V gene lost 2 bases and the J gene lost 3 bases, with 16 bases spanning the gap. DNA of the CDR3: TGCAGCGTTGAACTTAGATCGGCAGCGTACTATGGCTACACCTTC. Protein: CSVELRSAAYYGYTF. Using reference TRBV29-1 and TRBJ1-2 for the parts outside the CDR3, the full variable domain is SAVISQKPSRDICQRGTSLTIQCQVDSQVTMMFWYRQQPGQSLTLIATANQGSEATYESGFVIDKFPISRPNLTFSTLTVSNMSPEDSSIYLCSVELRSAAYYGYTFGSGTRLTVV.

In the case of this clonotype: A junction end diverges from the germline sequence, so it may reflect a read error. The rearrangement uses TRBV19 and TRBJ1-1, with a tentative D call TRBD1 (5 bases). Germline V lookup: CDR1 LNHDA, CDR2 SQIVND (reference sequence). CDR3 length equals 15 residues. The DNA of the CDR3 is TGTGCCAGTAGTATAGGGGGACCGATGAACACTGAAGCTCTCTTT. Protein product: CASSIGGPMNTEALF. Variable domain in full (rest from reference TRBV19 and TRBJ1-1): DGGITQSPKYLFRKEGQNVTLSCEQNLNHDAMYWYRQDPGQGLRLIYYSQIVNDFQKGDIAEGYSVSREKKESFPLTVTSAQKNPTAFYLCASSIGGPMNTEALFGQGTRLTVV.

This clonotype has a handful of counts. The gene calls are TRBV6-1 and TRBJ2-2; either TRBD1 or TRBD2 may fit D (5 bases each). With 3 bases removed from V and 0 bases from J, the gap between germline ends came to 11 bases. Looked up from germline, CDR1 is MNHNS and CDR2 is SASEGT. The CDR3 contains 16 residues. CDR3 sequence (DNA): TGTGCCAGCAGTGACCTATGGGGGACGAACACCGGGGAGCTGTTTTTT. Protein sequence: CASSDLWGTNTGELFF.

This clonotype was detected a few times. The chain employs TRBV28 and TRBJ1-2; no clear D gene. Trimming cost V 6 bases and J 4 bases, with 21 bases left between them. The germline gives CDR1 MDHEN, CDR2 SYDVKM. The CDR3 is 16 residues long. The CDR3 loop is CASSPAGEGYSYGYTF. The CDR3 DNA sequence: TGTGCCAGCAGCCCTGCTGGTGAGGGTTATTCCTATGGCTACACCTTC.

About this clonotype itself: A read error may produce the germline difference seen at one junction end. The J gene is TRBJ2-5, the V gene TRBV13; possibly TRBD1 for D (5 bases). The end of the DNA is better explained by TRBJ2-7, so the J call may be wrong. Germline V gene data show CDR1 as PRHDT and CDR2 as FYEKMQ (reference sequence). The CDR3 spans 14 residues. CDR3 nucleotides: TGTGCCAACAGCTCACAGGCGGCGGCCTACGAGCAGTACTTC. This encodes CANSSQAAAYEQYF.

The rearrangement uses TRBV5-4 and TRBJ1-4, with 8 bases aligning to TRBD1. V was clipped by 0 bases and J by 5 bases; unmatched bases: 9. The CDR3 sequence is 17 residues long. Germline V gene sequence: CDR1 SGHNT, CDR2 YYREEE (reference sequence). CDR3 sequence reads: CASSLVRPGTGNEKLFF. DNA for the CDR3: TGTGCCAGCAGCTTGGTACGCCCCGGGACAGGAAATGAAAAACTGTTTTTT.

The chain couples TRBV20-1 to TRBJ2-7; 9 nucleotides line up with TRBD2. The ends lost 6 bases at V and 4 bases at J; junction bases unmatched: 10. Germline CDR1 and CDR2: DFQATT and SNEGSKA (reference sequence). The CDR3 runs 14 residues. The CDR3 region is CSAEDSGGGYEQYF. The CDR3 nucleotides are TGCAGTGCAGAAGATAGCGGGGGTGGTTACGAGCAGTACTTC.

This clonotype was detected ten times or more. The V call is TRBV4-2, the J call TRBJ2-4, with a possible D match to TRBD2 (7 bases). The length of the CDR3 is 16 residues. The V gene lost 4 bases and the J gene lost 1 base, with 14 bases spanning the gap. Per germline, CDR1 LGHNA and CDR2 YNFKEQ. CDR3 coding DNA: TGTGCCAGCAGCCCGGGGGGCCGGGGGGCCAAAAACATTCAGTACTTC. Protein sequence: CASSPGGRGAKNIQYF.

J is TRBJ1-3 and V is TRBV29-1; no clear D. Trimming removed 7 bases from V and 0 bases from J, with 7 bases in between. The germline V gene encodes CDR1 SQVTM and CDR2 ANQGSEA. The CDR3 runs to 12 residues. The CDR3 protein is CSARYSGNTIYF. For the CDR3, the DNA is TGCAGCGCAAGGTACTCTGGAAACACCATATATTTT.

This clonotype was observed a handful of times. V is TRBV5-6 and J is TRBJ1-1; D possibly corresponds to TRBD1 (5 bases). The length of the CDR3 is 14 residues. CDR1 and CDR2 (germline): SGHDT, YYEEEE. Between the trimmed V and J ends, which lost 2 bases and 7 bases, there was a span of 15 bases. The CDR3 coding sequence is TGTGCCAGCAGCTTCAGGACAACCACGGGTGAAGCTTTCTTT. It is translated as CASSFRTTTGEAFF.

This clonotype showed up many times. J is TRBJ2-7 and V is TRBV7-9; D not resolved. The CDR3 consists of 11 residues. Trimming removed 6 bases from V and 3 bases from J, with 6 bases in between. Germline loops: CDR1 SEHNR, CDR2 FQNEAQ (reference sequence). The chain's CDR3 is CASSQLYEQYF. The CDR3 DNA reads as TGTGCCAGCAGTCAGCTCTACGAGCAGTACTTC.

This chain connects TRBV20-1 to TRBJ1-2; D uncertain. The germline V gene has CDR1 DFQATT and CDR2 SNEGSKA (reference sequence). V was trimmed by 1 base and J by 1 base, leaving 10 bases between them. This CDR3 is 14 amino acids long. The CDR3 DNA sequence: TGCAGTGCTAGAGCCGGGATGGGTAACTATGGCTACACCTTC. The encoded protein is CSARAGMGNYGYTF.

This clonotype came up a few times. CDR3 amino acids: CASSQGLAGGEDTQYF. The CDR3 bases are TGCGCCAGCAGCCAAGGACTAGCGGGGGGTGAGGATACGCAGTATTTT. V is TRBV4-3 and J is TRBJ2-3, with 13 bases identical to TRBD2. From germline, CDR1 is LGHNA and CDR2 YSLEER. This CDR3 spans 16 amino acids. V lost 1 base and J lost 6; bases outside the gene matches: 4.

The chain couples TRBV14 to TRBJ2-5; the D gene is possibly TRBD2 (6 bases). Germline-derived CDR1 and CDR2 are SGHDN and FVKESK. The CDR3 loop spans 14 amino acids. Trimming left V 1 base short and J 4 bases short, with 10 bases between. The CDR3 is CASSQVVSGETQYF. The CDR3 DNA sequence: TGTGCCAGCAGCCAAGTTGTTAGCGGAGAGACCCAGTACTTC.